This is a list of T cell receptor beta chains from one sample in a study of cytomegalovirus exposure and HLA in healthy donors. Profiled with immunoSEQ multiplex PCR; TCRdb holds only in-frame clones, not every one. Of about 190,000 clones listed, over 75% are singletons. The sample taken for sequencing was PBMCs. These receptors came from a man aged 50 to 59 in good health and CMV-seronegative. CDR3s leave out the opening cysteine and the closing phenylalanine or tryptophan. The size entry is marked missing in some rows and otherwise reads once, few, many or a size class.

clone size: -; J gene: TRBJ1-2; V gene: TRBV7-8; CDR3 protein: ASRNPGQRFGSYT
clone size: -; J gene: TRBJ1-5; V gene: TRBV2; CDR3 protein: ASRGPGQGANQPQH
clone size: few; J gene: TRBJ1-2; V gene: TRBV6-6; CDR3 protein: ASSYLKHPYGYT
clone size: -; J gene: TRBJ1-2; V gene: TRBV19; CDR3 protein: ASSIVDYGYT
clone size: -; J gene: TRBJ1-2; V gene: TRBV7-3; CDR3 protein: ASSLTVRGRSGYT
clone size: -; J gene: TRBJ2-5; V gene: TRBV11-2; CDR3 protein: ASSLVVTGSETQY
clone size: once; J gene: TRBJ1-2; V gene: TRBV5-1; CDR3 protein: ASSWTSGSADGYT
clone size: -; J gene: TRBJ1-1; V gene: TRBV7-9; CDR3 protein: ASSLLMATEAF
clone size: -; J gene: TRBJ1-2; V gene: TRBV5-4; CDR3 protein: ASSRGGGDYGYT
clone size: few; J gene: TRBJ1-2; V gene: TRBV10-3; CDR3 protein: AIRNRVGYGYT
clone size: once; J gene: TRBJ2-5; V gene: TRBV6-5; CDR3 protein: ASRPSAGGWETQY
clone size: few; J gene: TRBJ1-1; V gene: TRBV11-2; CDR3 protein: ASSFTGDKNTEAF
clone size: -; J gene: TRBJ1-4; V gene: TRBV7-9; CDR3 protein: AGSLTGYLNEKLF
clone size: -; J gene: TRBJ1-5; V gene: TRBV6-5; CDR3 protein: ASRGQSVSNQPQH
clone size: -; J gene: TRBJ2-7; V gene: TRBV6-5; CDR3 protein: ASSKQGFSYEQY
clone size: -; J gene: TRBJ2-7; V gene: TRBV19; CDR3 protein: ASSGLAGEYEQY
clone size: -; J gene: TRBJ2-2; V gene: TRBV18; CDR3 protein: ASQGSGELF
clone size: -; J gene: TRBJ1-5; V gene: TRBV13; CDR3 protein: ASSLGRGINQPQH
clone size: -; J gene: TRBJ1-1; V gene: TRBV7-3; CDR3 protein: ASSPGGFNTEAF
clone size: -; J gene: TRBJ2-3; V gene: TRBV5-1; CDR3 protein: ASSLTGGISTDTQY
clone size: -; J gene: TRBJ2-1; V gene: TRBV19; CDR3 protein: ASSFQGPYIHNEQF
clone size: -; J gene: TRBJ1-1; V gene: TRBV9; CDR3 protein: ASSPRGSPDSEAF
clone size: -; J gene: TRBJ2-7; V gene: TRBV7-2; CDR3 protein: ASSLGPGGEEY
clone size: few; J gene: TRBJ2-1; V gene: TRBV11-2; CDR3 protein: ASSLWAEYNEQF
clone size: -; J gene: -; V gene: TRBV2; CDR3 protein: AIDRSSYEQY
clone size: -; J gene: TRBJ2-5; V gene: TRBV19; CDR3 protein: ASSPLAEQETQY
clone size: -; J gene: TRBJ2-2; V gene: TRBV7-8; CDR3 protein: ASSQDSLGGELF
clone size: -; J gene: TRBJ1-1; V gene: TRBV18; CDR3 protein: ASSPLPGTGPLNTEAF
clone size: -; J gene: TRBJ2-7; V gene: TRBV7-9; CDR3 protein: ASSLMDEQY
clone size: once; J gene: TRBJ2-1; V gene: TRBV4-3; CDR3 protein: ASSQVYPSSYNEQF
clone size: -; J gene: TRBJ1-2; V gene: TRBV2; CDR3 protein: ASKLVTNYGYT
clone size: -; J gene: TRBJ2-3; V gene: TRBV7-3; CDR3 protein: ASSGTGGSDTQY
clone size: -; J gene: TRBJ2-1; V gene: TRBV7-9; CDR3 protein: ASSLPGISDNEQF
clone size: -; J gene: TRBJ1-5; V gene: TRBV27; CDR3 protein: ASSFRGKQPQH
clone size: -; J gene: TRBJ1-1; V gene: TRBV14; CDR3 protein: ASSQDPGVNTEAF
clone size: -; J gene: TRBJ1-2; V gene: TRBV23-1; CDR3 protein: ASSHGGGNGYT
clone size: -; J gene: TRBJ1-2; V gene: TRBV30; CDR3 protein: AWEPRQGAYGYT
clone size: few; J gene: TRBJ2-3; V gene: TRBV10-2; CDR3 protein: ASSESTGGGSTDTQY
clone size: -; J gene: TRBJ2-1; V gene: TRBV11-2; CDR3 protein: ASSRLVFANEQF
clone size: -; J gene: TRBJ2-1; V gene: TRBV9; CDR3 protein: ASSGSDRVEQF
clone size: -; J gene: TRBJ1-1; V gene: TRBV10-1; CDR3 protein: ASTGSLDTEAF
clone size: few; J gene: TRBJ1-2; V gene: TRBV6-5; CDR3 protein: ASSYHRNDNYGYT
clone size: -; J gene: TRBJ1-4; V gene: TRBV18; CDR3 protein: ASSATAMGEKLF
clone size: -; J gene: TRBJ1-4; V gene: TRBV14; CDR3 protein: ASSLGRKLF
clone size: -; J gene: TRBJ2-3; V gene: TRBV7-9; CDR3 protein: ASSPRDRGTDTQY
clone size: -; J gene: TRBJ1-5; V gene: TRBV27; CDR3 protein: ASRRTVSNQPQH
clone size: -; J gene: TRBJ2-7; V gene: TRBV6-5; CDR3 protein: ASRQGSSPYEQY
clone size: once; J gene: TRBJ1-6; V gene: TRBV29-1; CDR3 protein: SVRQRDGLSPLH
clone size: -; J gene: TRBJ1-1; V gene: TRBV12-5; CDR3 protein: ASGGRGVRNTEAF
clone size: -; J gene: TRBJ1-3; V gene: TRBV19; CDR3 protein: ASSRNTIY
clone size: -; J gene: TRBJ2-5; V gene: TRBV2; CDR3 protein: ASSVRLTETQY
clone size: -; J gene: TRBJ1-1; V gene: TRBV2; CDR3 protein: ASSEEGLSTEAF
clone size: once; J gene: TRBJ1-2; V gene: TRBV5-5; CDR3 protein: ASSLGRQGGGYT
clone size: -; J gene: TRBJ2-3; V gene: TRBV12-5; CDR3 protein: ASGLVGTDTQY
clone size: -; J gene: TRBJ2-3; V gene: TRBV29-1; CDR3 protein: SVRDGTDTQY
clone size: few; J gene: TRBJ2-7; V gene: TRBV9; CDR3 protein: ASSEGQAVAYEQY